Listed below are T cell receptor beta chains from one sample, sequenced in a study of cytomegalovirus exposure and HLA in healthy donors. Method: immunoSEQ multiplex PCR; TCRdb's copy keeps in-frame clones and lacks some. This sample carries 160,000 or so clones, roughly 77% of them seen once, and the ten largest clones take 3.5% to 4.5%. The sequencing sample was made of PBMCs. These receptors all come from a man under 40 in good health and CMV-seropositive. The CDR3 runs from the conserved cysteine through the conserved F or W. D genes are given only for firm matches. For some rows the clone size is stated as once, few or many, or as a class when expanded; others skip it.

v_call	clone_size	j_call	d_call	cdr3_nt	cdr3_aa
TRBV5-1	few	TRBJ1-5	NA	TGCGCCAGCAGCTCGGAAGGGACACCAGATCAGCCCCAGCATTTT	CASSSEGTPDQPQHF
TRBV6-1	once	TRBJ2-7	TRBD1	TGTGCCAGCAGTGTACAGGGGCCGGACTACGAGCAGTACTTC	CASSVQGPDYEQYF
TRBV7-2	NA	TRBJ2-7	TRBD1	TGTGCCAGCAGCTTAGTGTCCAGGGGGTCCGAGCAGTACTTC	CASSLVSRGSEQYF
TRBV28	NA	TRBJ1-1	TRBD1	TGTGCCAGCAGTTTTGGTTGGCTATTGGGACAGGGGGAGAACACTGAAGCTTTCTTT	CASSFGWLLGQGENTEAFF
TRBV7-9	NA	TRBJ1-5	NA	TGTGCCAGCAGCTCCTGGGTAGGACAGACAACCGAGACCCAGCATTTT	CASSSWVGQTTETQHF
TRBV7-2	few	TRBJ2-5	NA	TGTGCCAGCAGCTCGGGACTGGGGGAGACCCAGTACTTC	CASSSGLGETQYF
TRBV28	NA	TRBJ1-4	TRBD1	TGTGCCAGCAGTTCGACAGGGCATCTTCCAAAACTGTTTTTT	CASSSTGHLPKLFF
TRBV6-1	NA	TRBJ2-3	TRBD1	TGTGCCAGCAGTGACCCCGGGACAGGGACAGATACGCAGTATTTT	CASSDPGTGTDTQYF
TRBV4-2	NA	TRBJ2-5	NA	TGTGCCAGCAGCCAAGAATGGTCGTTTGAGGCCGGGGGGACCCAGTACTTC	CASSQEWSFEAGGTQYF
TRBV30	NA	TRBJ1-6	NA	TGTGCCTGGGCGGGAAACGCCTATAATTCACCCCTCCACTTT	CAWAGNAYNSPLHF
TRBV11-2	NA	TRBJ2-2	NA	TGTGCCAGCAGCTTAGCCTTACCCGGGAACACCGGGGAGCTGTTTTTT	CASSLALPGNTGELFF
TRBV15	NA	TRBJ1-5	NA	TGTGCCACCAGCAGAGATCGGGGGAGGCAGCCCCAGCATTTT	CATSRDRGRQPQHF
TRBV6-5	few	TRBJ1-5	NA	TGTGCCAGCAGGAAGACTGTTTATAGCAATCAGCCCCAGCATTTT	CASRKTVYSNQPQHF
TRBV5-5	NA	TRBJ1-5	NA	TGTGCCAGCAGCTTGGGGAGAAGGGAGAGACAGCCCCAGCATTTT	CASSLGRRERQPQHF
TRBV28	NA	TRBJ1-5	NA	TGTGCCAGCAGTTTAACCCTCGGCGTGGGGGGGCCTAGCAATCAGCCCCAGCATTTT	CASSLTLGVGGPSNQPQHF
TRBV5-1	once	TRBJ2-3	TRBD1	TGCGCCAGCAGCTTGGTTACAGGGGTTAGCACAGATACGCAGTATTTT	CASSLVTGVSTDTQYF
TRBV18	NA	TRBJ2-7	TRBD1	TGTGCCAGCTCACGCACGGGACAGGGGTACGAGCAGTACTTC	CASSRTGQGYEQYF
TRBV4-3	NA	TRBJ1-1	NA	TGCGCCAGCAGCCAAGATACGGGTGGTTGGACTGAAGCTTTCTTT	CASSQDTGGWTEAFF
TRBV12-5	once	TRBJ2-1	TRBD2	TGTGCTAGTGGACAACCCCGGGGGGGGTACAATGAGCAGTTCTTC	CASGQPRGGYNEQFF
TRBV14	NA	TRBJ2-1	NA	TGTGCCAGCAGCCAAGTGTATTACAGCTACAATGAGCAGTTCTTC	CASSQVYYSYNEQFF
TRBV29-1	NA	TRBJ1-1	TRBD1	TGCAGCGTTATAAGATGGGACAGGGGAAAGGGGACTGAAGCTTTCTTT	CSVIRWDRGKGTEAFF
TRBV4-1	NA	TRBJ2-7	TRBD2	TGCGCCAGCAGCCAAATAGCGGGGGGGCTCAACGAGCAGTACTTC	CASSQIAGGLNEQYF
TRBV5-1	NA	TRBJ2-3	TRBD2	TGCGCCAGCAGCTTGGTGCTAGCGGGGGGCTCTAGCACAGATACGCAGTATTTT	CASSLVLAGGSSTDTQYF
TRBV19	NA	TRBJ1-5	TRBD1	TGTGCCAGTATGCAAACTTCCGGGACAGTCCCTAATCAGCCCCAGCATTTT	CASMQTSGTVPNQPQHF
TRBV28	NA	TRBJ2-1	TRBD2	TGTGCCAGCAGTTCGCTAGCGGGGGGGACGAATGAGCAGTTCTTC	CASSSLAGGTNEQFF
TRBV7-7	NA	TRBJ2-7	NA	TGTGCCAGCAGCCCGTCAGGGGCCTACGAGCAGTACTTC	CASSPSGAYEQYF
TRBV6-5	NA	TRBJ2-7	NA	TGTGCCAGCAGTTACGGGCCTTCCTACGAGCAGTACTTC	CASSYGPSYEQYF
TRBV6-5	NA	TRBJ2-1	NA	TGTGCCAGCAGTCCCCATGCAGGGCAGGCCCATGAGCAGTTCTTC	CASSPHAGQAHEQFF
TRBV7-3	NA	TRBJ2-3	TRBD2	TGTGCCAGCAGCATCCAGCCGGGACTAGCGGGGGGGAAAAGCACAGATACGCAGTATTTT	CASSIQPGLAGGKSTDTQYF
TRBV19	NA	TRBJ2-7	TRBD1	TGTGCCAGTAGTATTGGGACAGGGGAATGGGACGAGCAGTACTTC	CASSIGTGEWDEQYF
TRBV19	few	TRBJ1-4	TRBD1	TGTGCCAGTAGTATAGTTAGACAGGGGCCGTTAAAACTGTTTTTT	CASSIVRQGPLKLFF
TRBV7-2	NA	TRBJ2-2	TRBD1	TGTGCCAGCAGCTTATATTCAGGGGGCGGCACCGGGGAGCTGTTTTTT	CASSLYSGGGTGELFF
TRBV9	NA	TRBJ2-3	NA	TGTGCCAGCACCAATAATAGAGATACGCAGTATTTT	CASTNNRDTQYF
TRBV27	NA	TRBJ1-1	NA	TGTGCCAGCAGCAAAAGGGGGAACACTGAAGCTTTCTTT	CASSKRGNTEAFF
TRBV29-1	few	TRBJ2-7	NA	TGCAGCGTTGAAGATCAGGGCAGCTCCTACGAGCAGTACTTC	CSVEDQGSSYEQYF
TRBV7-2	NA	TRBJ2-7	TRBD1	TGTGCCAGCAGCTTAAGGGGACAGGGCAGCTACGAGCAGTACTTC	CASSLRGQGSYEQYF
TRBV5-1	NA	TRBJ1-2	TRBD1	TGCGCCAGCAGCTTGAGCCCGGACAGGGGCGGCTATGGCTACACCTTC	CASSLSPDRGGYGYTF